These 28 T cell receptor beta chains came from one sample sequenced in a study of blood T cell repertoires in COVID-19. Measured with immunoSEQ multiplex PCR; TCRdb has only the in-frame clones, and not every one. The sample yields more than 85,000 clones, roughly 79% seen once. The sample was peripheral blood. Source of these receptors: a woman aged 70-85 years with acute or convalescent COVID-19.

The chain has TRBV27 and TRBJ2-1, with TRBD2 matching 7 bases. J lost 7 bases, V lost 4 bases, and 4 bases had no gene match. CDR3 length: 13 residues. Germline assignment: CDR1 MNHEY and CDR2 SMNVEV (reference sequence). CDR3 DNA: TGTGCCAGCAGTTGGGCCGGGGGGAATGAGCAGTTCTTC. Amino acids: CASSWAGGNEQFF.

The chain couples TRBV11-2 to TRBJ1-5; maybe TRBD1 (6 bases). The CDR3 is made up of 17 amino acids. Per germline, CDR1 SGHAT and CDR2 FQNNGV. Trimming removed 0 bases at V and 7 bases at J, with 19 bases between. This chain's CDR3 is CASSLDPHDRSGQPQHF. CDR3 nucleotide sequence: TGTGCCAGCAGCTTAGATCCCCACGACAGGTCTGGACAGCCCCAGCATTTT.

V usage is TRBV3-1 (or the pseudogene TRBV3-2) and J usage is TRBJ1-1; D gene ambiguous. The CDR3 is made up of 16 amino acids. Trimming removed 4 bases at V and 1 base at J, with 16 bases between. From germline, CDR1 is LGHDT and CDR2 YNNKEL (reference sequence). The CDR3 DNA follows: TGTGCCAGCAGCCTTCGATTGGGGAGTTCGAACACTGAAGCTTTCTTT. Amino acids: CASSLRLGSSNTEAFF.

The V call is TRBV11-3, the J call TRBJ1-1; D may be TRBD1 (6 bases). The germline CDR1 and CDR2 sequences are SGHNT and YENEEA. The CDR3 sequence is 13 residues long. Trimming cost V 3 bases and J 4 bases, with 9 bases left between them. This CDR3 reads CASSFTGRTEAFF. The CDR3 DNA sequence: TGTGCCAGCAGCTTTACAGGGCGCACTGAAGCTTTCTTT.

The gene calls are TRBV6-1 and TRBJ2-1, with TRBD2 identical over 10 bases. The J segment lost 5 bases and the V segment lost 7 bases, leaving 5 bases of the junction unmatched. This CDR3 comprises 14 residues. Germline V lookup: CDR1 MNHNS, CDR2 SASEGT. Written as DNA, the CDR3 is TGTGCCAGCATCCCTACTAGCGGGAACAATGAGCAGTTCTTC. It encodes CASIPTSGNNEQFF.

This clone was counted between two and nine times. The chain uses TRBV29-1 and TRBJ1-3; a possible D gene is TRBD1 (6 bases). The V end was cut by 4 bases, the J end by 0 bases, with 22 bases between. Germline V gives CDR1 SQVTM, CDR2 ANQGSEA. CDR3 size: 18 residues. The CDR3 DNA reads TGCAGCGTTGTTCGGACAGTCTCTGCGTGTCGCTCTGGAAACACCATATATTTT. It encodes CSVVRTVSACRSGNTIYF.

V gene TRBV19 combines with J gene TRBJ2-5, with D perhaps matching TRBD2 (6 bases). This CDR3 region has 15 residues. V lost 3 bases and J lost 5, with 16 bases in between. Germline CDR1 reads LNHDA; CDR2 reads SQIVND (reference sequence). The CDR3 protein is CASSIGLMGRETQYF. CDR3 sequence (DNA): TGTGCCAGTAGTATTGGACTAATGGGGCGGGAGACCCAGTACTTC. Full variable domain (rest looked up from reference TRBV19 and TRBJ2-5): DGGITQSPKYLFRKEGQNVTLSCEQNLNHDAMYWYRQDPGQGLRLIYYSQIVNDFQKGDIAEGYSVSREKKESFPLTVTSAQKNPTAFYLCASSIGLMGRETQYFGPGTRLLVL.

The J gene is TRBJ1-2, the V gene TRBV6-5; D not resolved. The CDR3 loop spans 15 amino acids. Germline V gives CDR1 MNHEY, CDR2 SVGAGI. V was shortened by 2 bases and J by 7 bases, with 17 bases between the two germline ends. CDR3 in DNA: TGTGCCAGCAGTTACGACGGGGAATGGATTAGTGGCTACACCTTC. Encoded protein: CASSYDGEWISGYTF.

This clone has a single count. V and J are TRBV5-1 and TRBJ2-5; 8 nucleotides align to TRBD1. Germline V gene sequence: CDR1 SGHRS, CDR2 YFSETQ. This CDR3 contains 17 residues. V shed 4 bases and J 1 base; nucleotides not matched to a gene: 12. CDR3 in DNA: TGCGCCAGCAGCCCCCCGAGTGCAGGGGGCTTCCAAGAGACCCAGTACTTC. Translation gives CASSPPSAGGFQETQYF.

This clone showed up just once. The chain recombines TRBV9 with TRBJ1-1; 7 nucleotides line up with TRBD1. The CDR3 has 15 amino acids. Germline assignment: CDR1 SGDLS and CDR2 YYNGEE. J was trimmed by 4 bases and V by 3 bases; bases with no gene match: 9. The CDR3 spells CASSALQGRITEAFF. CDR3 coding DNA: TGTGCCAGCAGCGCCTTACAGGGGCGGATCACTGAAGCTTTCTTT. Using reference TRBV9 and TRBJ1-1 for the parts outside the CDR3, the full variable domain is DSGVTQTPKHLITATGQRVTLRCSPRSGDLSVYWYQQSLDQGLQFLIQYYNGEERAKGNILERFSAQQFPDLHSELNLSSLELGDSALYFCASSALQGRITEAFFGQGTRLTVV.

The chain recombines TRBV7-3 with TRBJ2-7; the D is unclear. The CDR3 consists of 13 residues. The germline gives CDR1 SGHTA, CDR2 FQGTGA. V was shortened by 2 bases and J by 4 bases, with 9 bases between the two germline ends. CDR3 in DNA: TGTGCCAGCAGCTTAGGGCCACGATACGAGCAGTACTTC. This sequence encodes CASSLGPRYEQYF.

The V call is TRBV7-3, the J call TRBJ2-1; tentatively, D is TRBD2 (6 bases). The V gene's germline CDR1 is SGHTA and CDR2 FQGTGA. Trimming took off 5 bases at V and 9 bases at J, with 11 bases between the two ends. The CDR3 covers 12 residues. The chain's CDR3 is CASSLGSSEQFF. CDR3 sequence (DNA): TGTGCCAGCAGCCTCGGGAGTAGTGAGCAGTTCTTC.

In this sample, this clone turned up a few times. The J gene is TRBJ2-3, the V gene TRBV7-8, with 8 bases matching TRBD2. The CDR3 totals 17 residues. Losses at the gene ends were 2 bases for V and 7 bases for J; bases not matched to a gene: 14. The germline CDR1 and CDR2 sequences are SGHVS and FQNEAQ. CDR3 sequence: CASSLNPSRGGHNTQYF. The CDR3 DNA reads as TGTGCCAGCAGCTTAAACCCGTCCCGGGGGGGCCATAATACGCAGTATTTT.

The chain recombines TRBV6-6 with TRBJ2-4; 8 nucleotides agree with TRBD2. J was trimmed by 8 bases and V by 6 bases; bases with no gene match: 12. The germline V gene has CDR1 MNHNY and CDR2 SVGAGI (reference sequence). The CDR3 runs to 15 residues. This CDR3 is CASRPLGLGSDIQYF. The CDR3 nucleotides are TGTGCCAGCAGGCCCCTGGGACTAGGTAGCGACATTCAGTACTTC.

This chain uses TRBV5-6 with TRBJ1-4; D ambiguous. The CDR3 is made up of 14 amino acids. Per germline, CDR1 SGHDT and CDR2 YYEEEE. The V end lost 2 bases, the J end lost 3 bases, and 8 bases lay between the germline ends. CDR3 coding DNA: TGTGCCAGCAGCTTTAGCGGAGCTAATGAAAAACTGTTTTTT. Protein sequence: CASSFSGANEKLFF.

The chain recombines TRBV6-5 with TRBJ2-7; 12 positions match TRBD1. Germline lookup yields CDR1 MNHEY and CDR2 SVGAGI. J was trimmed by 2 bases and V by 6 bases; bases with no gene match: 2. CDR3 size: 14 residues. This CDR3 is CASRGDRGPYEQYF. The DNA of the CDR3 is TGTGCCAGCAGGGGGGACAGGGGGCCCTACGAGCAGTACTTC.

V gene TRBV5-8 combines with J gene TRBJ1-3, with D hard to call. Trimming removed 3 bases at V and 5 bases at J, with 12 bases between. The V gene's germline CDR1 is SGHTS and CDR2 YDEGEE. The length of the CDR3 is 14 residues. As DNA, the CDR3 is TGTGCCAGCAGCTATGGAGGGATGAGAAACACCATATATTTT. It specifies CASSYGGMRNTIYF.

V is TRBV4-3 and J is TRBJ2-7; a weak D match, TRBD2 (5 bases). V gave up 1 base and J gave up 3 bases, with 10 bases separating them. CDR3 size: 14 residues. CDR1 LGHNA and CDR2 YSLEER come from the germline V gene. The CDR3 coding sequence is TGCGCCAGCAGCCAAGGCTTCGGGATCTACGAGCAGTACTTC. This gives the protein CASSQGFGIYEQYF.

This clone was recorded a few times. The V gene is TRBV6-5, the J gene TRBJ1-5; D is possibly TRBD1 (5 bases). Germline values: CDR1 MNHEY, CDR2 SVGAGI. Trimming pared 0 bases from V and 4 bases from J, leaving 10 bases between. The CDR3 loop spans 15 amino acids. CDR3: CASSYSGSGNQPQHF. As DNA, the CDR3 is TGTGCCAGCAGTTACTCGGGCTCAGGGAATCAGCCCCAGCATTTT.

This clone was seen a few times. This chain links TRBV27 with TRBJ2-7, with 10 bases that match TRBD2. Germline CDR1 MNHEY, CDR2 SMNVEV (reference sequence). The CDR3 contains 15 residues. V lost 3 bases, J lost 6 bases, and 8 bases stayed unmatched. As DNA, the CDR3 is TGTGCCAGCAGTTTCGCGGCTAGCGGGAGAATCGAGCAGTACTTC. It is translated as CASSFAASGRIEQYF.

The rearrangement joins TRBV7-3 to TRBJ2-5, with D hard to call. Trimming cost V 4 bases and J 5 bases, with 11 bases left between them. Germline CDR1 reads SGHTA; CDR2 reads FQGTGA. The CDR3 spans 13 residues. The CDR3 region has the DNA TGTGCCAGCAGCTCTTTCCTCCGGGAGACCCAGTACTTC. Protein product: CASSSFLRETQYF. Using reference TRBV7-3 and TRBJ2-5 for the parts outside the CDR3, the full variable domain is GAGVSQTPSNKVTEKGKYVELRCDPISGHTALYWYRQSLGQGPEFLIYFQGTGAADDSGLPNDRFFAVRPEGSVSTLKIQRTERGDSAVYLCASSSFLRETQYFGPGTRLLVL.

This clone was seen a single time. The CDR3 nucleotides read TGTGCCAGCAGCACCTACCGCTCTGGGGCCAACGTCCTGACTTTC. Translated, it gives CASSTYRSGANVLTF. This chain uses TRBV7-9 with TRBJ2-6; D gene uncertain. V lost 5 bases to trimming and J lost 0 bases, with 8 bases between them. The CDR3 extends over 15 amino acids. Looked up from germline, CDR1 is SEHNR and CDR2 is FQNEAQ (reference sequence).

The rearrangement uses TRBV9 and TRBJ2-2; the D gene is possibly TRBD1 (6 bases). V was pared by 2 bases and J by 0 bases, with 8 bases between. The germline V gene encodes CDR1 SGDLS and CDR2 YYNGEE. CDR3 size: 15 residues. The CDR3 is CASSVEGANTGELFF. The CDR3 DNA is TGTGCCAGCAGCGTCGAGGGGGCGAACACCGGGGAGCTGTTTTTT. Based on the CDR3 plus reference TRBV9 and TRBJ2-2, the full variable domain is DSGVTQTPKHLITATGQRVTLRCSPRSGDLSVYWYQQSLDQGLQFLIQYYNGEERAKGNILERFSAQQFPDLHSELNLSSLELGDSALYFCASSVEGANTGELFFGEGSRLTVL.

This sequence joins TRBV7-8 and TRBJ1-2; perhaps TRBD1 as D (5 bases). Looked up from germline, CDR1 is SGHVS and CDR2 is FQNEAQ. The CDR3 spans 15 residues. V was cut by 1 base and J by 6 bases, with 15 bases left in between. The CDR3 reads CASSLGAGPWDGYTF. In DNA form, the CDR3 reads TGTGCCAGCAGCTTAGGAGCGGGACCTTGGGATGGCTACACCTTC.

The chain is built from TRBV19 and TRBJ2-1; 7 bases map to TRBD2. The CDR3 consists of 15 residues. Per germline, CDR1 LNHDA and CDR2 SQIVND (reference sequence). The V gene end was trimmed by 7 bases and the J gene end by 10 bases; junction bases not matched to a gene: 16. The DNA of the CDR3 is TGTGCCAGTACCCCCCCGGGACTCGATAGCGGGGAGCAGTTCTTC. Its translation is CASTPPGLDSGEQFF.

This chain connects TRBV5-6 to TRBJ2-5; 9 bases are shared with TRBD1. Germline-derived CDR1 and CDR2 are SGHDT and YYEEEE. V was clipped by 1 base and J by 2 bases; unmatched bases: 9. The length of the CDR3 is 17 residues. CDR3 sequence reads: CASSLRTGTGRQETQYF. DNA for the CDR3: TGTGCCAGCAGCTTGAGGACCGGGACAGGGAGGCAAGAGACCCAGTACTTC. Full variable domain (missing parts from reference TRBV5-6 and TRBJ2-5): DAGVTQSPTHLIKTRGQQVTLRCSPKSGHDTVSWYQQALGQGPQFIFQYYEEEERQRGNFPDRFSGHQFPNYSSELNVNALLLGDSALYLCASSLRTGTGRQETQYFGPGTRLLVL.

The V gene is TRBV7-2, the J gene TRBJ2-7; a weak D match, TRBD1 (6 bases). Per the germline V gene, CDR1 is SGHTA and CDR2 is FQGNSA. The CDR3 runs to 15 residues. V was pared by 4 bases and J by 0 bases, with 13 bases between. CDR3 nucleotides: TGTGCCAGCAGCTCCCGGACAGCCTCCTCCTACGAGCAGTACTTC. Residues: CASSSRTASSYEQYF.

The rearrangement joins TRBV6-5 to TRBJ1-1, with a possible D match to TRBD1 (5 bases). CDR1 is MNHEY, CDR2 SVGAGI, per germline. The CDR3 contains 15 residues. Trimming shortened V by 2 bases and J by 4 bases, and 14 bases separated the two germline ends. In DNA, the CDR3 is TGTGCCAGCAGTTACAAGACAGTCTCCGGCACTGAAGCTTTCTTT. Its protein product is CASSYKTVSGTEAFF.